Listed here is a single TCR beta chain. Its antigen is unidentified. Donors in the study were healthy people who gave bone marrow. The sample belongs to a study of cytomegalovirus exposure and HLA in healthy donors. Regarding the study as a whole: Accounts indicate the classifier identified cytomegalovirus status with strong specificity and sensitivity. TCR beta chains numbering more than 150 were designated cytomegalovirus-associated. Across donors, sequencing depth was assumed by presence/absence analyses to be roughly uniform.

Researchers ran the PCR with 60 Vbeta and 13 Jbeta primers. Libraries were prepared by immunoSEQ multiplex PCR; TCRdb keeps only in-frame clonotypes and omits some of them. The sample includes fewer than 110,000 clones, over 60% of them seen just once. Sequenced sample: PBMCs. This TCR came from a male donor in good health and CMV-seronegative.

The DNA of the CDR3 is TGTGCCAGCAGACCTACTAGCGAATCATCCTACGAGCAGTACTTC. Its protein is CASRPTSESSYEQYF. The V call is TRBV6-5, the J call TRBJ2-7; 7 bases are a match to TRBD2. The CDR3 has 15 residues. The V gene end was trimmed by 6 bases and the J gene end by 1 base; junction bases not matched to a gene: 9. Germline V gene sequence: CDR1 MNHEY, CDR2 SVGAGI.